This TCR beta chain appears in the sequencing data of a study of blood T cell repertoires in COVID-19. Study in general: The study drew acute and convalescent COVID-19 samples from the United States, Italy and Spain. Sources were T cells, B-cell-depleted T cells, or PBMCs; the material itself was cDNA or gDNA.

V was clipped by 5 bases and J by 11 bases, with 17 bases between them. In germline, CDR1 is PRHDT, CDR2 FYEKMQ (reference sequence). The CDR3 extends over 13 amino acids. Assay: immunoSEQ multiplex PCR; the TCRdb copy retains only in-frame clones and omits some. Here the sample spans roughly 28,000 clones, approximately 83% being singletons. The sample was peripheral blood. The source of this sequence is a man aged 70 or older with acute or convalescent COVID-19. This sequence joins TRBV13 and TRBJ2-3; D is perhaps TRBD1 (5 bases). The CDR3: CASSGQTPLWQYF. CDR3 sequence (DNA): TGTGCCAGCAGCGGACAAACTCCACTCTGGCAGTATTTT. The full variable domain, rest sourced from reference TRBV13 and TRBJ2-3, is AAGVIQSPRHLIKEKRETATLKCYPIPRHDTVYWYQQGPGQDPQFLISFYEKMQSDKGSIPDRFSAQQFSDYHSELNMSSLELGDSALYFCASSGQTPLWQYFGPGTRLTVL.